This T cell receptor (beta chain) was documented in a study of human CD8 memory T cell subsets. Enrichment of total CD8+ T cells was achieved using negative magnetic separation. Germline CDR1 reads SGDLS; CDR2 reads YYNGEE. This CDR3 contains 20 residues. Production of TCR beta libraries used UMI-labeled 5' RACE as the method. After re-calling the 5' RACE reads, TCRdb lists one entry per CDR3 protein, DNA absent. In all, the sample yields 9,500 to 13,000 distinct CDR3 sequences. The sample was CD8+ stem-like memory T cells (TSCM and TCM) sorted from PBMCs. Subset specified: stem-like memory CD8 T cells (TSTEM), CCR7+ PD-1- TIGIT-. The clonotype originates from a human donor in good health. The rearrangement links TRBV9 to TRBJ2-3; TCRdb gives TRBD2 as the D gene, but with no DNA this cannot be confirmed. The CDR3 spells CASSVGRASGTPFSTDTQYF.